This TCR beta chain was captured by sequencing in a study of blood T cell repertoires in COVID-19. Germline V gene sequence: CDR1 LGHDT, CDR2 YNNKEL (reference sequence). CDR3 length equals 17 residues. After removal of 4 bases from V and 0 bases from J, the junction contained 9 bases not matched to a gene. Repertoires were generated with immunoSEQ multiplex PCR, while TCRdb's copy carries only in-frame clones and drops some. The sample holds about 78,000 clones, 80% to 95% seen once. This sequence originates from a woman between 50 and 59 years old in a cohort sampled during active COVID-19. The sample consisted of peripheral blood. This chain links TRBV3-1 (or the pseudogene TRBV3-2) with TRBJ2-5; 9 bases align to TRBD1. For the CDR3, the DNA is TGTGCCAGCAGCCCTATCCCGGGACAGGGCAACCAAGAGACCCAGTACTTC. This sequence encodes CASSPIPGQGNQETQYF.